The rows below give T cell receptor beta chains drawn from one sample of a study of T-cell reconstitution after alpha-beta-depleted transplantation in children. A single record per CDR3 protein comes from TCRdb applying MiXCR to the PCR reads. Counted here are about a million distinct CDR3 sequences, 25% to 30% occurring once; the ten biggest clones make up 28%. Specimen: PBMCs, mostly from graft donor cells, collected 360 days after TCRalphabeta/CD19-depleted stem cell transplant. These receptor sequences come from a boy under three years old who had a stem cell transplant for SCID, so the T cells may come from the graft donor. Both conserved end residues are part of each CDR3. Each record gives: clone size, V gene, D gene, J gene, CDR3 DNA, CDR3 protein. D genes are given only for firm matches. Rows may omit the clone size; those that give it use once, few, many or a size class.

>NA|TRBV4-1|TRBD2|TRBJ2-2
TGCGCCAGCAGCCTTCCTAGCGGGGGGAGAACCGGGGAGCTGTTTTTT
CASSLPSGGRTGELFF
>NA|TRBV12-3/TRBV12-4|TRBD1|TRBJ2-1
TGTGCCAGCAGTAGAGAGACAGGGGACGGGCAGTTCTTC
CASSRETGDGQFF
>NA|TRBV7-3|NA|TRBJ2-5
TGTGCCAGCAGCTTTGGGGAGAGAGCCGGAGAGACCCAGTACTTC
CASSFGERAGETQYF
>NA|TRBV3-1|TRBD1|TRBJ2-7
TGTGCCAGCAGCCAAGGGTGGGACAGATCCTACGAGCAGTACTTC
CASSQGWDRSYEQYF
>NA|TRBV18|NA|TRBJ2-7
TGTGCCAGCTCACCACCGTTACCGAGCTACGAGCAGTACTTC
CASSPPLPSYEQYF
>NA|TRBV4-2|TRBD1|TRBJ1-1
TGTGCCAGCAGTCATACAGGGGGTACAGGGGTTACTGAAGCTTTCTTT
CASSHTGGTGVTEAFF
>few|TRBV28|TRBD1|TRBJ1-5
TGTGCCAGCAGAACCATCACCGGGACAGGGGCCAATCAGCCCCAGCATTTT
CASRTITGTGANQPQHF
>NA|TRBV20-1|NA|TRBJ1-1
TGCAGTGCTAGAGACCCCCCCAGGGCTGAAGCTTTCTTT
CSARDPPRAEAFF
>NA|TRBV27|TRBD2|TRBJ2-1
TGTGCCAGCAGTACCCCCGGGACTAGCGCGTACAATGAGCAGTTCTTC
CASSTPGTSAYNEQFF
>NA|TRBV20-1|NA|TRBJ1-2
TGCAGTGCTAGGAGGCGGCTAGATGGCTACACCTTC
CSARRRLDGYTF
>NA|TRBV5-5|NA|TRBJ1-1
TGTGCCAGCAGCCCTCAGCGGCGGAACACTGAAGCTTTCTTT
CASSPQRRNTEAFF
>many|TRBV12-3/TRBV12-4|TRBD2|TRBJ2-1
TGTGCCAGCAGTTTAGGACTAGCGGGGGGTCCCTACAATGAGCAGTTCTTC
CASSLGLAGGPYNEQFF
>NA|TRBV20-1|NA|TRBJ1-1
TGCAGTGCTCCTTCTACAGCCCTCACTGAAGCTTTCTTT
CSAPSTALTEAFF
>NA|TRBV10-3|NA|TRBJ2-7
TGTGCCATCAGTGAGAATCCGCCAGGCCGGATTTACGAGCAGTACTTC
CAISENPPGRIYEQYF
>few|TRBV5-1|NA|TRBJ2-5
TGCGCCAGTCGGGGAATCGGAGAGACCCAGTACTTC
CASRGIGETQYF
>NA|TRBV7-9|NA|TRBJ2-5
TGTGCCAGCAGCTTACAGAATAAAGAGACCCAGTACTTC
CASSLQNKETQYF
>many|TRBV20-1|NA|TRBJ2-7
TGCAGTGCTAGTAGGCCTACCTACGAGCAGTACTTC
CSASRPTYEQYF
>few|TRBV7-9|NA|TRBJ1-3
TGTGCCAGCAGCTTGGGGCAGGGACCTGGAAACACCATATATTTT
CASSLGQGPGNTIYF
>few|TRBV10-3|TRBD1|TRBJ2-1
TGTGCCATCAGTGACCGAATGACAGGGGACAATGAGCAGTTCTTC
CAISDRMTGDNEQFF
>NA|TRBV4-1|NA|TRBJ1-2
TGCGCCAGCAGCCAAGAGCCAGGAAACTATGGCTACACCTTC
CASSQEPGNYGYTF
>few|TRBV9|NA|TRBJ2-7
TGTGCCAGCACCTTGGGCCCCTACGAGCAGTACTTC
CASTLGPYEQYF
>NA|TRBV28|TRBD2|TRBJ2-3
TGTGCCAGCAGTTCAAGACTAGCGGGGGGACGACGGCCAGATACGCAGTATTTT
CASSSRLAGGRRPDTQYF
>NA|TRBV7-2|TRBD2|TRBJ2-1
TGTGCCAGCAGCGCCGCCGGGACTAGCGGTCACAATGAGCAGTTCTTC
CASSAAGTSGHNEQFF
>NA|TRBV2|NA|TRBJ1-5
TGTGCCAGCAGTGAGTGGTCCAAAGATCAGCCCCAGCATTTT
CASSEWSKDQPQHF
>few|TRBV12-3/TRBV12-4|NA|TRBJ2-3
TGTGCCAGCAGTTTCTCCGCCGGGATCAGCACAGATACGCAGTATTTT
CASSFSAGISTDTQYF
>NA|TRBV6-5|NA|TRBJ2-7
TGTGCCAGCAGTTACTCGAGGCAGGGGGAGCAGTACTTC
CASSYSRQGEQYF
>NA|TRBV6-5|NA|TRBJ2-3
TGTGCCAGCAGTTTCGAGTTAGGCGAAGGGATTGATACGCAGTATTTT
CASSFELGEGIDTQYF
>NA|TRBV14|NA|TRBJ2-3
TGTGCCAGCAGCCAAGATAAGGGGTCGCCCCACACAGATACGCAGTATTTT
CASSQDKGSPHTDTQYF
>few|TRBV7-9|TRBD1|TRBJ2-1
TGTGCCAGCAGGATCGTCGGGACAGGGGGCAATTACAATGAGCAGTTCTTC
CASRIVGTGGNYNEQFF
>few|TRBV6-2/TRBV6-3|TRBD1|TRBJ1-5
TGTGCCAGCAGTTATATTACCGGGACAGGGGCGCTTTATAGCAATCAGCCCCAGCATTTT
CASSYITGTGALYSNQPQHF
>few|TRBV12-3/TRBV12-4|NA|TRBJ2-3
TGTGCCAGCAGCCATGGCGGCTCATACACAGATACGCAGTATTTT
CASSHGGSYTDTQYF
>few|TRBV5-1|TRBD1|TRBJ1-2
TGCGCCAGCAGCCCGGGACAGGGGACTCGCTATGGCTACACCTTC
CASSPGQGTRYGYTF
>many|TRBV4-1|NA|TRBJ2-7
TGCGCCAGCAGCCAAGGGGATCGGGGGAACTACGAGCAGTACTTC
CASSQGDRGNYEQYF
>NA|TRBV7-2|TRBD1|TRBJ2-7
TGTGCCAGCAGCTCCAACCAGGGGGCCTACGAGCAGTACTTC
CASSSNQGAYEQYF
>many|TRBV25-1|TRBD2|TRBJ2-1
TGTGCCAGCACTTCTAGCGGGAGGTACAGCTCCTACAATGAGCAGTTCTTC
CASTSSGRYSSYNEQFF
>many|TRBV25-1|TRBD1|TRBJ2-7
TGTGCCAGCAGGGGACAGGGCCGGGACGAGCAGTACTTC
CASRGQGRDEQYF
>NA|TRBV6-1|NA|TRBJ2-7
TGTGCCAGCAGAACACCGGGACTTAGGTCCTACGAGCAGTACTTC
CASRTPGLRSYEQYF
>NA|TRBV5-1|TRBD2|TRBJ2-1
TGCGCCAGCAGCTCTGGACTAGCGAAGTCATGGGAGCAGTTCTTC
CASSSGLAKSWEQFF
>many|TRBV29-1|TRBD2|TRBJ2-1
TGCAGCGCCGGGACTAGCGGGGGTAGCTCCTACAATGAGCAGTTCTTC
CSAGTSGGSSYNEQFF
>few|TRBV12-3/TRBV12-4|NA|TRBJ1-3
TGTGCCAGCAGTTTGAGGGGCGGGTACACCATATATTTT
CASSLRGGYTIYF
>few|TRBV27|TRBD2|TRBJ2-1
TGTGCCAGCAGTCCAAGGCGGGGGGGCTACGATGAGCAGTTCTTC
CASSPRRGGYDEQFF
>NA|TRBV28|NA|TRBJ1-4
TGTGCCAGCAGTCGCGGCGGGACACAGAATGAAAAACTGTTTTTT
CASSRGGTQNEKLFF
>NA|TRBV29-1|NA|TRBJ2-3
TGCAGCGCTGGGGGAGCTAGCACAGATACGCAGTATTTT
CSAGGASTDTQYF
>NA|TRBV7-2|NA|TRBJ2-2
TGTGCCAGCAGCTTACAACTCCGGGAGAACACCGGGGAGCTGTTTTTT
CASSLQLRENTGELFF
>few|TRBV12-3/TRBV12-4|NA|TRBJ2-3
TGTGCCAGCAGTTTAGCGCTCCAGGGACCAGATACGCAGTATTTT
CASSLALQGPDTQYF
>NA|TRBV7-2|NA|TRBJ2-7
TGTGCCAGCAGCTTAAACGGTGACACAGCCTACGAGCAGTACTTC
CASSLNGDTAYEQYF
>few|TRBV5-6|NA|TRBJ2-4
TGTGCCAGCAGCCAACGGGCGAACATTCAGTACTTC
CASSQRANIQYF
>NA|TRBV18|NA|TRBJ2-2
TGTGCCAGCTCGCGTGAGATCAACACCGGGGAGCTGTTTTTT
CASSREINTGELFF
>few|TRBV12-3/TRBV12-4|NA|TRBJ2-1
TGTGCCAGCAGTTTACGGCTAGCAAGGTACAATGAGCAGTTCTTC
CASSLRLARYNEQFF
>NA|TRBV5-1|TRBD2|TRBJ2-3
TGCGCCAGCAGCTCCCCTAGCGGGGGGGCCGCGAGCACAGATACGCAGTATTTT
CASSSPSGGAASTDTQYF
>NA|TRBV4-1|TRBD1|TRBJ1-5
TGCGCCAGCAGCCAAGACGGGGACAGGGGGAAAAATCAGCCCCAGCATTTT
CASSQDGDRGKNQPQHF
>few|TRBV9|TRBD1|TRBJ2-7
TGTGCCAGCAGCCCTTGGGACAGGGGATACGAGCAGTACTTC
CASSPWDRGYEQYF
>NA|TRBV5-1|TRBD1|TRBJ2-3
TGCGCCAGCAGCGAGGACAGGGGGCAAAGGACAGATACGCAGTATTTT
CASSEDRGQRTDTQYF
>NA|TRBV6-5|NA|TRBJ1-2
TGTGCCAGCAGTTCAATCCGTAGGTCCAAGACCTTC
CASSSIRRSKTF
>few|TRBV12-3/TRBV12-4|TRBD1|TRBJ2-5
TGTGCCAGCAGCCACCAGGGGGCAGAGACCCAGTACTTC
CASSHQGAETQYF